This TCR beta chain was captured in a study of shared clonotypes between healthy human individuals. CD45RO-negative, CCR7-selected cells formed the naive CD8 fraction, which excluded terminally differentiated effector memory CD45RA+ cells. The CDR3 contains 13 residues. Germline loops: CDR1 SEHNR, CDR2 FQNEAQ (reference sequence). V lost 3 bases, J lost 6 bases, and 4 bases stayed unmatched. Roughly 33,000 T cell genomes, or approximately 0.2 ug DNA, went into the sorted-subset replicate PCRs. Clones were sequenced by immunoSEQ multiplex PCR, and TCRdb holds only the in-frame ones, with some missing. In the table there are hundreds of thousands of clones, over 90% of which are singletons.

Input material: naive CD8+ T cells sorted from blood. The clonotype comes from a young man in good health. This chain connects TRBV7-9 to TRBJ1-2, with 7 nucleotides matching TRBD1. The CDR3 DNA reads TGTGCCAGCAGCTTGGGACAGCCTAATGGCTACACCTTC. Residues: CASSLGQPNGYTF.